These T cell receptor beta chains were read from a single sample in a study of identical twins. TCRdb passed the 5' RACE reads through MiXCR, listing each CDR3 protein once. The sample lists hundreds of thousands of distinct CDR3 sequences; just over 7% were seen once. These data were also filed under a second study, of yellow fever vaccine responses in identical twins.

Input material: PBMCs. The origin of the receptors is a woman between 18 and 29 years old in good health. The CDR3 runs from the conserved cysteine through the conserved F or W. The D gene is left open where the match is weak. Where a row states a size, it is once, few, many or the class of an expanded clone; other rows omit it.

>NA|TRBD2|TRBJ2-1|TRBV28
TGTGCCAGCAGTAGCGGGGGGGCAGGGAATGAGCAGTTCTTC
CASSSGGAGNEQFF
>few|TRBD2|TRBJ2-1|TRBV9
TGTGCCAGCAGCGTAGCTACTAGCGGGGGGGAGGAGCAGTTCTTC
CASSVATSGGEEQFF
>NA|NA|TRBJ2-7|TRBV20-1
TGCAGTGCTAGACCCCCCGGCCTTACCTACGAGCAGTACTTC
CSARPPGLTYEQYF
>NA|NA|TRBJ1-3|TRBV5-5
TGTGCCAGCAGCTCCCTTAGGGGAAACTCTGGAAACACCATATATTTT
CASSSLRGNSGNTIYF
>many|NA|TRBJ2-2|TRBV7-9
TGTGCCAGCAGCCCCGGACAGATTAACACCGGGGAGCTGTTTTTT
CASSPGQINTGELFF
>many|TRBD2|TRBJ2-1|TRBV12-3/TRBV12-4
TGTGCCAGCAGCCGTAGCGGGATCCAAACCTACAATGAGCAGTTCTTC
CASSRSGIQTYNEQFF
>many|TRBD2|TRBJ2-3|TRBV12-3/TRBV12-4
TGTGCCAGCAGTTTAGCCGGGAGGCCCCCCGATACGCAGTATTTT
CASSLAGRPPDTQYF
>few|NA|TRBJ2-1|TRBV14
TGTGCCAGCAGCCAAGTTGACTATACTTCCTACAATGAGCAGTTCTTC
CASSQVDYTSYNEQFF
>many|NA|TRBJ2-7|TRBV12-3/TRBV12-4
TGTGCCAGCAGTTCTCCTTGGAGCGAGCAGTACTTC
CASSSPWSEQYF
>many|TRBD1|TRBJ2-5|TRBV4-2
TGTGCCAGCACCAACGGGGACAGGTCGGAGACCCAGTACTTC
CASTNGDRSETQYF
>many|NA|TRBJ2-7|TRBV20-1
TGCAGTGCTAGCAGACAGCCCCTCTACGAGCAGTACTTC
CSASRQPLYEQYF
>few|TRBD1|TRBJ1-4|TRBV25-1
TGTGCTAGCCAGGGGGCAACTAATGAAAAACTGTTTTTT
CASQGATNEKLFF
>many|NA|TRBJ2-2|TRBV10-3
TGTGCCATCAGCCCAGACAGTAAGGGTACATCCACCGGGGAGCTGTTTTTT
CAISPDSKGTSTGELFF
>few|NA|TRBJ1-1|TRBV12-3/TRBV12-4
TGTGCCAGCAGTTCCTCCAACTTCTGGAAAAACACTGAAGCTTTCTTT
CASSSSNFWKNTEAFF
>NA|NA|TRBJ2-7|TRBV7-8
TGTGCCAGCAGCGTGTACAGGGCTAGCTCCTACGAGCAGTACTTC
CASSVYRASSYEQYF
>few|TRBD1|TRBJ1-2|TRBV27
TGTGCCAGCAGTTTAATGGGACAGGGGGTTTATGGCTACACCTTC
CASSLMGQGVYGYTF
>NA|TRBD2|TRBJ2-5|TRBV3-1
TGTGCCAGCAGCCAAGGAGCTAGCGGGGGAGAAGAGACCCAGTACTTC
CASSQGASGGEETQYF
>few|NA|TRBJ2-3|TRBV11-1
TGTGCCAGCAGCTTAGCTTTCTCGGAACTAGGGGCTTACACAGATACGCAGTATTTT
CASSLAFSELGAYTDTQYF
>few|TRBD2|TRBJ2-1|TRBV2
TGTGCCAGCAGAAGTACTAGCGGTTACAATGAGCAGTTCTTC
CASRSTSGYNEQFF
>many|TRBD1|TRBJ1-1|TRBV14
TGTGCCAGCAGCCCGGGACAGGCGAACACTGAAGCTTTCTTT
CASSPGQANTEAFF
>NA|NA|TRBJ1-1|TRBV12-3/TRBV12-4
TGTGCCAGCAGTTTTTGGCAGGGGAACACTGAAGCTTTCTTT
CASSFWQGNTEAFF
>many|TRBD2|TRBJ2-3|TRBV5-1
TGCGCCAGCAGATCTGGCGGGGGGCATGGAGATACGCAGTATTTT
CASRSGGGHGDTQYF
>few|NA|TRBJ2-5|TRBV7-6
TGTGCCAGCAGCCCGAGCGGCCTAGCGAGTCAAGAGACCCAGTACTTC
CASSPSGLASQETQYF
>few|TRBD2|TRBJ2-1|TRBV10-3
TGTGCCATCAGTACCGGGACTAGCTCCTACAATGAGCAGTTCTTC
CAISTGTSSYNEQFF
>NA|NA|TRBJ2-7|TRBV10-3
TGTGCCATCAGTGATACCTACGAGCAGTACTTC
CAISDTYEQYF
>few|NA|TRBJ1-2|TRBV20-1
TGCAGTGCTAGACAGGTTGATGGCTACACCTTC
CSARQVDGYTF
>few|NA|TRBJ1-1|TRBV3-1
TGTGCCAGCAGCCAAGATTTCGGCAGGATGAACACTGAAGCTTTCTTT
CASSQDFGRMNTEAFF
>NA|NA|TRBJ2-1|TRBV24-1
TGTGCCACCAGTGATAGACTAGGCGAGCAGTTCTTC
CATSDRLGEQFF
>few|NA|TRBJ1-2|TRBV6-5
TGTGCCAGCAGTTACTCGCTTGGGCCAGGGGATAGCTACACCTTC
CASSYSLGPGDSYTF
>many|NA|TRBJ2-1|TRBV3-1
TGTGCCAGCAGCCAAACCAACTTGATCTACAATGAGCAGTTCTTC
CASSQTNLIYNEQFF
>NA|TRBD2|TRBJ2-1|TRBV20-1
TGCAGTGCTCCACCCAGCGGGGGGGGTACTTACAATGAGCAGTTCTTC
CSAPPSGGGTYNEQFF
>NA|NA|TRBJ2-1|TRBV11-2
TGTGCCAGCAGCTTGTCAGGGGGGTTCGATGAGCAGTTCTTC
CASSLSGGFDEQFF
>few|TRBD2|TRBJ2-7|TRBV7-2
TGTGCCAGCAGCAACCAGGGCGGGAGTTACGAGCAGTACTTC
CASSNQGGSYEQYF
>NA|NA|TRBJ2-3|TRBV20-1
TGCAGTGCTAGTTGGTGGCAAAACCCTAGCACAGATACGCAGTATTTT
CSASWWQNPSTDTQYF
>few|TRBD1|TRBJ1-5|TRBV6-1
TGTGCCAGCAGTGCCTCCGGGACAGGGGGTCGTGTGGGCAATCAGCCCCAGCATTTT
CASSASGTGGRVGNQPQHF
>NA|NA|TRBJ1-1|TRBV10-3
TGTGCCATCAAGAGGGGCGGTGACACTGAAGCTTTCTTT
CAIKRGGDTEAFF
>NA|NA|TRBJ1-6|TRBV2
TGTGCCAGCAGTGACCAGGGGTTCACAGGTTCACCCCTCCACTTT
CASSDQGFTGSPLHF